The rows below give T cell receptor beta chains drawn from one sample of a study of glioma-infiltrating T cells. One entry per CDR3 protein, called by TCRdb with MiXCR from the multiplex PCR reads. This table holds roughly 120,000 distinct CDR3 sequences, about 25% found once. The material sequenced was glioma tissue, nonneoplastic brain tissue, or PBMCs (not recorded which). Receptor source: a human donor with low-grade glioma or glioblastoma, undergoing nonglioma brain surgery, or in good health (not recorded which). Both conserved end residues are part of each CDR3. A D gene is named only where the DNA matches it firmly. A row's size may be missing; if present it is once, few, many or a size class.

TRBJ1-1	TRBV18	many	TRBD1	TGTGCCAGCTCACTATCAGGGGGGGTGAACACTGAAGCTTTCTTT	CASSLSGGVNTEAFF
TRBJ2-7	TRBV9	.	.	TGTGCCAGCAGCGTTACGGACCCGGGAATAATAACGTACGAGCAGTACTTC	CASSVTDPGIITYEQYF
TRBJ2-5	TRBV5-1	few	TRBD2	TGCGCCAGCAGCCTCCGGACTAGCGCATTGCAAGAGACCCAGTACTTC	CASSLRTSALQETQYF
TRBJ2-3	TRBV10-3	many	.	TGTGCCATCAGTGAGTTGGGCAGGGGTCCAGATACGCAGTATTTT	CAISELGRGPDTQYF
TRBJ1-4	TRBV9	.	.	TGTGCCAGCAGCGTATCCGGGGCCCCAGGGGAAAAACTGTTTTTT	CASSVSGAPGEKLFF
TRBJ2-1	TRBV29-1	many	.	TGCAGCGTTGAATCCATATACAATGAGCAGTTCTTC	CSVESIYNEQFF
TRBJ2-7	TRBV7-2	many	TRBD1	TGTGCCAGCAGCTCCAACCGGGACAGGGTGGGAGAGCAGTACTTC	CASSSNRDRVGEQYF
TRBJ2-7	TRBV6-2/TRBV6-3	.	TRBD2	TGTGCCAGCAGACCAGGGAATAGCGGGAGGACCGAGCAGTACTTC	CASRPGNSGRTEQYF
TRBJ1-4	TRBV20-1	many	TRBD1	TGCAGTGCCCCAGGGGGCGGCTGGAATGAAAAACTGTTTTTT	CSAPGGGWNEKLFF
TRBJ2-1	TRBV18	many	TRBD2	TGTGCCAGCTCCCAACCCGGACAGACCACTAGCGGAGGGACCTACAATGAGCAGTTCTTC	CASSQPGQTTSGGTYNEQFF
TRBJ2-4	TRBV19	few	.	TGTGCCAGTAGTACCAGGGGGGGGACCTCCGGGGCCAAAAACATTCAGTACTTC	CASSTRGGTSGAKNIQYF
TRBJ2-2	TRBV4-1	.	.	TGCGCCAGCAGCCAAGATTTGGGGGAGAACACCAAGGAGCTGTTTTTT	CASSQDLGENTKELFF
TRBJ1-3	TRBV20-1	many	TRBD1	TGCAGTGCTAGAGATATTGGACAGGGTAGAAACACCATATATTTT	CSARDIGQGRNTIYF
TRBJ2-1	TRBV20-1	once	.	TGTAGTGCTAGCGCCTTAGGGAACTCCTACAATGAGCAGTTCTTC	CSASALGNSYNEQFF
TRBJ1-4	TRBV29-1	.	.	TGCAGCGTTCTGGATGGGATTTGGGAAAAACTGTTTTTT	CSVLDGIWEKLFF
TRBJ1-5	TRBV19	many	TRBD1	TGTGCCAGTAGTCGGGACAGGGGTCATCAGCCCCAGCATTTT	CASSRDRGHQPQHF
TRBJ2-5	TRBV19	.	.	TGTGCCAGTAGTCCAGGGGCAGAAGAGACCCAGTACTTC	CASSPGAEETQYF
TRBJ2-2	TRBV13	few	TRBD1	TGTGCCAGCAGCCCGACAGGGACCGGGGAGCTGTTTTTT	CASSPTGTGELFF
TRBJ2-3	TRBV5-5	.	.	TGTGCCAGCAGCTTGATCGGGACAAGCATCGCAGATACGCAGTATTTT	CASSLIGTSIADTQYF
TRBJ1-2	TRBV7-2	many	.	TGTGCCAGCATCCCCCGGGGTCGGAACTATGGCTACACCTTC	CASIPRGRNYGYTF
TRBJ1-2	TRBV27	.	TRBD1	TGTGTTAGCAGTTTATTTGGAGGGGGCAGTGGCTACACCTTC	CVSSLFGGGSGYTF
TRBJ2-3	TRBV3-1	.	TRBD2	TGTGCCAGCAGCGAACGGACTAGCGGTGGAGATACGCAGTATTTT	CASSERTSGGDTQYF
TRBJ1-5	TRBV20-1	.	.	TGCAGTGCCAGTAGGACATATAACAATCAGCCCCAGCATTTT	CSASRTYNNQPQHF
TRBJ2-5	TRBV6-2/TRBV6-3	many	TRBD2	TGTGCCAGCAGTTACTTTCTAGCGGGGCAAGAGACCCAGTACTTC	CASSYFLAGQETQYF
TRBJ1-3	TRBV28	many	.	TGTGCCAGCAGTTTGGGGGGTAGCTCTGGAAACACCATATATTTT	CASSLGGSSGNTIYF
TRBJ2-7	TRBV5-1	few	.	TGCGCCAGCAGCGGGGGAATCTACGAGCAGTACTTC	CASSGGIYEQYF
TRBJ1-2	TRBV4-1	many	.	TGCGCCAGCAGCCAGAGTTCCCAGGGGAACTATGGCTACACCTTC	CASSQSSQGNYGYTF
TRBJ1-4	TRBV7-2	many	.	TGTGCCAGCCATAGAGGGGGTGCTAATGAAAAACTGTTTTTT	CASHRGGANEKLFF
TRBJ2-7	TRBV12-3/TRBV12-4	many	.	TGTGCCAGCAGCCCTAACCACGAGCAGTACTTC	CASSPNHEQYF
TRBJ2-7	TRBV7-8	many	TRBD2	TGTGCCAGCAGCCCGCCCGGGACTAGCGGATTCTACGAGCAGTACTTC	CASSPPGTSGFYEQYF
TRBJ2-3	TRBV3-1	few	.	TGTGCCAGCAGCCAAGTTGGGGGGGGCCATTACACAGATACGCAGTATTTT	CASSQVGGGHYTDTQYF
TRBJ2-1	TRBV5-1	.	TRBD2	TGCGCCAGCAGCCCCAATCCTTGGACTAGCGGAGCCCAACGATGGTCCAATGAGCAGTTCTTC	CASSPNPWTSGAQRWSNEQFF
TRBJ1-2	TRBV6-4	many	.	TGTGCCAGCAGTGACTCGGGTAGCTATGGCTACACCTTC	CASSDSGSYGYTF
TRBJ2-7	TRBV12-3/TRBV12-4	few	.	TGTGCCAGCAGTTTTGGGCAGTTGTACGAGCAGTACTTC	CASSFGQLYEQYF
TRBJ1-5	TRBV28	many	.	TGTGCCAGCAGTGCCTGGGGGGGCCTCAATCAGCCCCAGCATTTT	CASSAWGGLNQPQHF
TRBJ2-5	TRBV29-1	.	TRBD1	TGCAGCACCCGGACAGGGGGCGGGGGGGCCCAGTACTTC	CSTRTGGGGAQYF
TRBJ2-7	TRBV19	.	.	TGTGCCAGTAGTATCCGCTGTCCCCGCCCTAATCCTCCCTACGAGCAGTACTTC	CASSIRCPRPNPPYEQYF
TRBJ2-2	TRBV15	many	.	TGTGCCACCAGCAGGGCCCCCCTGGATTCGCTGTTTTTT	CATSRAPLDSLFF
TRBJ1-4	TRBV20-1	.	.	TGCAGTAATCCGGGCAGGGAAAATGAAAAACTGTTTTTT	CSNPGRENEKLFF
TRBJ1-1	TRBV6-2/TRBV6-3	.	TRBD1	TGTGCCGGATCCAGGGGGACCGCTGAAGCTTTCTTT	CAGSRGTAEAFF
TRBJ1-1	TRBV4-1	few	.	TGCGCCAGCAGCCAAGACACGGTTTTTGGAGCTTTCTTT	CASSQDTVFGAFF
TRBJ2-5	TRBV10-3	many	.	TGTGCCATCAGTGAGTCTAAGGGATCCCTTAGGGAGACCCAGTACTTC	CAISESKGSLRETQYF
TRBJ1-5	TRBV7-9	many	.	TGTGCCAGCAGCGTCGGGGGCCTCACGACTTATCAGCCCCAGCATTTT	CASSVGGLTTYQPQHF
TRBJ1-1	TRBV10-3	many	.	TGTGCCATCAACCAGGGGATACATGAAGCTTTCTTT	CAINQGIHEAFF
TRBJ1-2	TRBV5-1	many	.	TGCGCCAGCAGCACCGCGAGAGGAGCTAACTATGGCTACACCTTC	CASSTARGANYGYTF
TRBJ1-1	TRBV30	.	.	TGTGCCTGGAGTGTAGCTGGGGCGCAGCAAGCTTTCTTT	CAWSVAGAQQAFF
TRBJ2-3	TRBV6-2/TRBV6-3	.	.	TGTGCCAGCAGTAGTGCTGGCGTAGGCACAGATACGCAGTATTTT	CASSSAGVGTDTQYF
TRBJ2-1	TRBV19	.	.	TGTGCCAGTAGTAGGGCCTCGAGGGTGAATGAGCAGTTCTTC	CASSRASRVNEQFF
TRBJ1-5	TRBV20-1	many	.	TGCAGTGCCAGCCCCCAGATTGAACAGCCCCAGCATTTT	CSASPQIEQPQHF
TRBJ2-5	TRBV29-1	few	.	TGCAGCGTCCCTCCCGCAGACCGAGGGAACCTTCGTCAAGAGACCCAGTACTTC	CSVPPADRGNLRQETQYF
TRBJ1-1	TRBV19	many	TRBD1	TGTGCCAGTAGTGCACAGGGGACGAACACTGAAGCTTTCTTT	CASSAQGTNTEAFF
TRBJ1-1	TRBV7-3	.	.	TGTGCCAGCAGCTTAACGGGCAGGGAGGGCACTGAAGCTTTCTTT	CASSLTGREGTEAFF
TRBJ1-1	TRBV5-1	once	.	TGCGCCAGCATCTTGGACGGTTCTTTCGAAGCTTTCTTT	CASILDGSFEAFF
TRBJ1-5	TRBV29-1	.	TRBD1	TGCAGCGTTACCGGGACAGGGGGCGCCGGACAGCCCCAGCATTTT	CSVTGTGGAGQPQHF